The entry below describes one T cell receptor (beta chain). This sample's TCRbeta library carried unique molecular identifier barcodes. TCRdb analysed the PCR reads with MiXCR anew, one entry per CDR3 protein. The table includes some 640,000 distinct CDR3 sequences, approximately 15% detected once. The source of the sample is a study of T-cell reconstitution after alpha-beta-depleted transplantation in children. V was pared by 3 bases and J by 0 bases, with 9 bases between. The CDR3 spans 15 residues. This material consisted of PBMCs from the stem cell graft donor, taken from the stem cell graft. V is TRBV12-3 or TRBV12-4 and J is TRBJ1-3; D is ambiguous. The clonotype comes from a human donor who donated a stem cell graft to a child with acute myeloid leukemia. CDR3 region: CASSFPRDSGNTIYF. CDR3 nucleotides: TGTGCCAGCAGTTTTCCAAGGGACTCTGGAAACACCATATATTTT.